This paragraph reports one T cell receptor beta chain. The target antigen is unknown. As for time point: patch test 1, 2 weeks after DPC sensitization. Documented treatment: therapeutic diphenylcyclopropenone sensitization with weekly scalp DPC. Prior to application of each patch test, blood was drawn. This record belongs to a study of human T cells and chemical hapten exposure. Study in general: The variation in per-sample TCR yields arose mainly from small differences in pooled library volumes. Study conclusions and caveats: Those TCRs sitting above 1 in 1000 frequency stayed the same with DPC sensitization.

There are 14 residues in the CDR3. CDR1 is MNHEY, CDR2 SVGAGI, per germline. The junction had 2 bases not matched to a gene; V was cut back by 7 bases and J by 2 bases. During construction of the library, unique molecular identifiers were attached to individual cDNA molecules for quantitative, reproducible TCR counting. In TCRdb, the RACE reads were re-called with MiXCR into one record per CDR3 protein. The data hold 300,000 to 400,000 distinct CDR3 sequences, with around 7% observed a single time. The sample was whole blood, taken in connection with sensitization to the hapten diphenylcyclopropenone (DPC). The clonotype originates from a woman aged 18 to 35 with alopecia areata. Some clones in this sample may be carry-over from other donors' samples. The chain has TRBV6-5 and TRBJ2-6; 7 nucleotides agree with TRBD1. CDR3 nucleotide sequence: TGTGCCAGCACGCAGGGGGCTGGGGCCAACGTCCTGACTTTC. Its translation: CASTQGAGANVLTF.